This is a list of T cell receptor beta chains from one sample in a study of T cell responses to AZD1222 COVID-19 vaccine. Assay used: immunoSEQ multiplex PCR; TCRdb lists only in-frame clones, some missing. This table has 100,000 or so clones, about 88% appearing once. The sample here was peripheral blood, taken 28 days after the second AZD1222 dose. All receptors come from an adult who received the AZD1222 COVID-19 vaccine. CDR3s leave out the opening cysteine and the closing phenylalanine or tryptophan.

TRBV2	14	ASSERAEVFNQPQH
TRBV5-1	13	ASSLSGPGREKLF
TRBV27	12	ASSLRGPAQPQH
TRBV5-4	13	ASSLSGTGGGGYT
TRBV7-6	14	ASSLITTSNTGELF
TRBV2	15	ASSEVYYRGANEKLF
TRBV7-2	13	ASSLVSIQGQPQH
TRBV6-4	13	ASSDLAGNTGELF
TRBV7-3	11	ASSLWGDTEAF
TRBV3-1/TRBV3-2	12	ASSQGTINTEAF
TRBV7-9	14	ASSYLTGPGNQPQH
TRBV6-6	14	ASSYSSTTLNTEAF
TRBV4-3	13	ASSPRLAGDNEQF
TRBV28	11	ASSLYSNQPQH
TRBV11-3	12	ASSFPLQGNEQY
TRBV7-9	14	ASSLATGKSSYEQY
TRBV28	14	ASNAPGQASTYEQY
TRBV6-5	13	ASSSTGQGNYGYT
TRBV4-1	13	ASSQNEGAQETQY
TRBV6-5	12	ASSPDGRNEKLF
TRBV9	14	ASSPMGGEIGSPLH
TRBV3-1/TRBV3-2	11	ASSSPGLLGYT
TRBV7-2	12	ASSSRADGGELF
TRBV4-3	13	ASSQDGSYMNTQY
TRBV10-3	12	AARTSGRFNEQF
TRBV6-5	13	ASRTDRGSTDTQY
TRBV5-1	16	ASSLGGGRHQMNTEAF
TRBV5-1	13	ASSSLAGGYNEQF
TRBV7-2	14	ASSFTLGGFNQPQH
TRBV11-3	12	ASSPSTGNSPLH
TRBV9	10	ASSLQDNEQF
TRBV7-9	10	ASSFEGYGYT
TRBV6-6	11	ASSYSGGTEAF
TRBV12-5	10	ASGLPRREQY
TRBV25-1	12	ASRTGSAVGGYT
TRBV27	13	ASSLFLSNTGELF
TRBV11-3	18	ASRGWRSSGGADSYNEQF
TRBV21-1	13	ASSTYRDRDTEAF
TRBV2	13	ASRGSGQLNYGYT
TRBV18	15	ASSPPSLAGARETQY
TRBV30	11	AWSGQRNTEAF
TRBV12-3/TRBV12-4	10	ASSLDNQPQH
TRBV4-1	12	ASSQDPGPYGYT
TRBV7-9	10	ASSLGEYGYT
TRBV11-2	11	ASSPLGGTEAF
TRBV5-8	17	ASKPWGNLGTATNEKLF
TRBV6-2/TRBV6-3	16	ASSYSTGQGSTSYEQY
TRBV5-1	13	ASSGGQGGNQPQH
TRBV7-8	11	ASSLQGDQPQH
TRBV19	12	ASSIARTGTEAF
TRBV28	13	ASIEPGPRLSEAF
TRBV6-5	12	ASKGTGTRYGYT
TRBV5-1	12	ASSFPSRHSPLH
TRBV19	15	ASSLTPDRTRSRGYT
TRBV24-1	12	ATSEAGSGQPQH
TRBV11-1	11	ASSRGPDDEQY
TRBV4-3	13	ASRPGAGNTGELF
TRBV5-3	11	ARSSDRGKKLF
TRBV5-4	13	ASSRYGGGTGGYT